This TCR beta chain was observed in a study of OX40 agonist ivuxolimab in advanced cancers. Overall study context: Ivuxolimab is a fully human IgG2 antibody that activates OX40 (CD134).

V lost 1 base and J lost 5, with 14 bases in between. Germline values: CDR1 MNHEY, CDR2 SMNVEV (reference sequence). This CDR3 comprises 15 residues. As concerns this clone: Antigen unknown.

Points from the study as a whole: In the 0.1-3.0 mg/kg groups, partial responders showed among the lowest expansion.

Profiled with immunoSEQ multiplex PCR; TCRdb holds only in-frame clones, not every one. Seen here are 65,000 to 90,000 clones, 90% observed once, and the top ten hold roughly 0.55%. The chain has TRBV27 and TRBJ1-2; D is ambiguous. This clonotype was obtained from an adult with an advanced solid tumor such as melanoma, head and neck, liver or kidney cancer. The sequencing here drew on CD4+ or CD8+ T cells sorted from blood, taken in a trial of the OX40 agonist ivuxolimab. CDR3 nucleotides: TGTGCCAGCAGTTTATTTACAAGTACGGATTATGGCTACACCTTC. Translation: CASSLFTSTDYGYTF.